The next 20 T cell receptor beta chains were all read from a single sample in a study of beta chain features in type 1 diabetes. The study reverse transcribed the entire isolated RNA, so it sequenced expressed TCRB transcripts. Using immunoSEQ multiplex PCR, the repertoire was profiled, and TCRdb retains in-frame clones only, with some absent. The sample consists of about 340,000 clones, less than 15% of them appearing once. Their specific antigens are unknown. Study results and limitations: Researchers report that Type 1 diabetes patients had moderately but significantly shorter TCRB CDR3s across all four CD4+ subsets.

The specimen sequenced was naive CD4+ T cells from blood. All receptors come from a woman between 18 and 29 years old with type 1 diabetes.

The chain is built from TRBV29-1 and TRBJ1-2; the D is unclear. The germline V and J ends were trimmed by 3 bases and 8 bases, with 10 bases remaining between them. CDR1 and CDR2 from the germline V gene are SQVTM and ANQGSEA. The CDR3 runs 11 residues. The CDR3, as DNA: TGCAGCGTTGATTACCAGTACGGCTACACCTTC. Protein product: CSVDYQYGYTF.

This clone was observed a handful of times. The V gene is TRBV7-2, the J gene TRBJ2-7, with D possibly being TRBD2 (6 bases). CDR1 SGHTA and CDR2 FQGNSA come from the germline V gene. The CDR3 consists of 15 residues. V gave up 0 bases and J gave up 2 bases, with 11 bases separating them. The CDR3 reads CASSLAGTGPYEQYV. CDR3 nucleotide sequence: TGTGCCAGCAGCTTAGCGGGGACTGGCCCCTACGAGCAGTACGTC.

This clone was found a few times. J is TRBJ2-2 and V is TRBV9; TRBD2 matches at 8 bases. J gave up 5 bases and V 4 bases, and 7 bases lay outside the gene matches. CDR3 length equals 15 residues. The germline gives CDR1 SGDLS, CDR2 YYNGEE. CDR3 residues: CASSSGLAVTGELFF. The CDR3 DNA is TGTGCCAGCAGCTCCGGACTAGCAGTTACCGGGGAGCTGTTTTTT.

This clone was seen only a few times. This rearrangement joins TRBV7-9 to TRBJ2-5, with TRBD1 matching over 10 bases. The CDR3 is made up of 15 amino acids. V gave up 5 bases and J gave up 4 bases; unmatched junction bases: 7. The germline gives CDR1 SEHNR, CDR2 FQNEAQ (reference sequence). CDR3: CASSPPGQGIETQYF. The CDR3 DNA reads as TGTGCCAGCAGCCCCCCGGGACAGGGGATAGAGACCCAGTACTTC.

This clone was detected a few times. The chain links TRBV5-1 to TRBJ2-7, with D perhaps TRBD1 (6 bases). V lost 0 bases and J lost 2, with 12 bases in between. CDR3 size: 15 residues. Germline V gene sequence: CDR1 SGHRS, CDR2 YFSETQ. The CDR3 DNA sequence: TGCGCCAGCAGCTTGGACGGGACATCGGCCTACGAGCAGTACGTC. This translates into CASSLDGTSAYEQYV.

The sample holds a few counts of this clone. The V call is TRBV30, the J call TRBJ2-3; no reliable D call. The CDR3 loop spans 13 amino acids. V lost 3 bases, J lost 3 bases, and 10 bases lay in between. From germline, CDR1 is GTSNPN and CDR2 SVGIG (reference sequence). The CDR3 sequence is CAWSYGRTDTQYF. The CDR3 coding sequence is TGTGCCTGGAGCTACGGTAGAACAGATACGCAGTATTTT.

The chain carries TRBV5-1 and TRBJ2-6, with TRBD1 as a possible D gene (5 bases). CDR3 length: 16 amino acids. The germline V and J ends were trimmed by 1 base and 0 bases, with 8 bases remaining between them. CDR1 and CDR2 from the germline V gene are SGHRS and YFSETQ. The CDR3 here is CASSLIQGSGANVLTF. Here the CDR3 DNA reads TGCGCCAGCAGCTTGATCCAGGGCTCTGGGGCCAACGTCCTGACTTTC.

The chain uses TRBV2 and TRBJ2-1; D may be TRBD2 (6 bases). V was pared by 8 bases and J by 3 bases, with 17 bases between. Germline CDR1 and CDR2: SNHLY and FYNNEI. The CDR3 sequence is 15 residues long. CDR3 amino acids: CASPRRGKDYNEQFF. CDR3 nucleotides: TGTGCCAGCCCCCGACGCGGGAAGGACTACAATGAGCAGTTCTTC.

This clone showed up just a few times. This rearrangement joins TRBV4-1 to TRBJ2-1, with 7 positions matching TRBD2. The CDR3 has 15 residues. V was clipped by 1 base and J by 6 bases; unmatched bases: 6. Germline V gene data show CDR1 as MGHRA and CDR2 as YSYEKL. The CDR3 DNA sequence: TGCGCCAGCAGCCAAGGACTAGCAGGTGTCAATGAGCAGTTCTTC. Its protein is CASSQGLAGVNEQFF.

The genes are TRBV7-2 and TRBJ2-3; possible D gene TRBD2, 5 bases. Trimming stripped 2 bases from V and 0 bases from J, with 15 bases between. In germline, CDR1 is SGHTA, CDR2 FQGNSA. The CDR3 contains 17 residues. The CDR3 region is CASSLWLASPSTDTQYF. The DNA of the CDR3 is TGTGCCAGCAGCTTATGGTTAGCGAGCCCTAGCACAGATACGCAGTATTTT. The full variable domain, completed using reference TRBV7-2 and TRBJ2-3, is GAGVSQSPSNKVTEKGKDVELRCDPISGHTALYWYRQSLGQGLEFLIYFQGNSAPDKSGLPSDRFSAERTGGSVSTLTIQRTQQEDSAVYLCASSLWLASPSTDTQYFGPGTRLTVL.

This clone was seen a few times. The sample holds other DNA sequences that translate to the same CDR3. CDR3 nucleotide sequence: TGTGCCTGGAGTGTACAGGGAAACACTGAAGCTTTCTTT. Its translation is CAWSVQGNTEAFF. The V and J genes are TRBV30 and TRBJ1-1; a possible D gene is TRBD1 (6 bases). V shed 0 bases and J shed 2 bases, with 7 bases lying between them. The CDR3 loop spans 13 amino acids. Looked up from germline, CDR1 is GTSNPN and CDR2 is SVGIG (reference sequence). Full variable domain (rest looked up from reference TRBV30 and TRBJ1-1): SQTIHQWPATLVQPVGSPLSLECTVEGTSNPNLYWYRQAAGRGLQLLFYSVGIGQISSEVPQNLSASRPQDRQFILSSKKLLLSDSGFYLCAWSVQGNTEAFFGQGTRLTVV.

This clone was observed a few times. V is TRBV19 and J is TRBJ2-1; D unclear. Germline V gene lookup returns CDR1 LNHDA and CDR2 SQIVND (reference sequence). V lost 7 bases and J 0 bases, leaving 13 bases between the germline ends. The CDR3 totals 15 residues. In DNA form, the CDR3 reads TGTGCCAGTACCCCGACTGCCATCTCCTACAATGAGCAGTTCTTC. Its protein is CASTPTAISYNEQFF.

This chain connects TRBV5-1 to TRBJ2-1; 7 bases agree with TRBD2. The CDR3 totals 15 residues. Trimming at V came to 4 bases and at J to 13 bases, leaving 17 bases not matched to a gene. Germline V lookup: CDR1 SGHRS, CDR2 YFSETQ. CDR3 amino acids: CASSPVAGVDNGQFF. The CDR3 coding sequence is TGCGCCAGCAGCCCGGTTGCGGGGGTCGACAATGGACAGTTCTTC. The whole variable domain, filled in from reference TRBV5-1 and TRBJ2-1, reads KAGVTQTPRYLIKTRGQQVTLSCSPISGHRSVSWYQQTPGQGLQFLFEYFSETQRNKGNFPGRFSGRQFSNSRSEMNVSTLELGDSALYLCASSPVAGVDNGQFFGPGTRLTVL.

The chain employs TRBV7-2 and TRBJ1-2; 7 nucleotides match TRBD1. J gave up 2 bases and V 4 bases, and 4 bases lay outside the gene matches. There are 14 residues in the CDR3. Germline-derived CDR1 and CDR2 are SGHTA and FQGNSA. The CDR3 DNA sequence: TGTGCCAGCAGCTCGGACAGGCTAAACTATGGCTACACCTTC. The encoded protein is CASSSDRLNYGYTF.

The gene calls are TRBV7-2 and TRBJ2-1, with D unclear. V lost 0 bases to trimming and J lost 6 bases, with 12 bases between them. This CDR3 region has 15 residues. Per germline, CDR1 SGHTA and CDR2 FQGNSA. CDR3 loop: CASSLALSLSNEQFF. The CDR3 DNA reads as TGTGCCAGCAGCTTAGCGCTTAGTCTTTCCAATGAGCAGTTCTTC.

The chain recombines TRBV5-4 with TRBJ2-5; 16 positions match TRBD2. V shed 4 bases, J shed 9 bases, and the junction held 3 bases outside the gene matches. The CDR3 is 14 residues long. From germline, CDR1 is SGHNT and CDR2 YYREEE (reference sequence). The CDR3 DNA reads as TGTGCCAGCAGCGCGGGACTAGCGGGAGGGGCCCAGTACTTC. This gives the protein CASSAGLAGGAQYF.

The J gene is TRBJ1-1, the V gene TRBV28; no clear D gene. From germline, CDR1 is MDHEN and CDR2 SYDVKM. The CDR3 loop spans 12 amino acids. The V end was cut by 6 bases, the J end by 1 base, with 6 bases between. The CDR3 DNA reads TGTGCCAGCAGAACTCAGAACACTGAAGCTTTCTTT. Amino acids: CASRTQNTEAFF.

This rearrangement joins TRBV12-5 to TRBJ2-5, with 8 bases that match TRBD2. Germline CDR1 reads LGHNT; CDR2 reads FRNRAP. This CDR3 has 17 residues. Trimming took 1 base from V and 3 from J; bases not matched to a gene: 10. The CDR3 DNA is TGTGCTAGTGGTTTGGGGTCCACTAGCGGAGCCGAAGAGACCCAGTACTTC. Translating it yields CASGLGSTSGAEETQYF.

In DNA form, the CDR3 reads TGTGCCAGTAGTTCAACTAGCGGGAGATTAGGGGAGCTGTTTTTT. It codes for CASSSTSGRLGELFF. This chain joins TRBV19 and TRBJ2-2; 11 bases agree with TRBD2. The V gene end was trimmed by 5 bases and the J gene end by 8 bases; junction bases not matched to a gene: 7. The germline gives CDR1 LNHDA, CDR2 SQIVND (reference sequence). This CDR3 region has 15 residues.

This clone was seen a handful of times. The V call is TRBV11-2, the J call TRBJ2-1, with D maybe TRBD2 (6 bases). Germline lookup yields CDR1 SGHAT and CDR2 FQNNGV. The CDR3 covers 16 residues. V was trimmed by 4 bases and J by 6 bases, leaving 19 bases between them. CDR3 protein: CASSSLLAIRRNEQFF. In nucleotides, the CDR3 is TGTGCCAGCAGCTCCCTCCTAGCGATACGGCGCAATGAGCAGTTCTTC.